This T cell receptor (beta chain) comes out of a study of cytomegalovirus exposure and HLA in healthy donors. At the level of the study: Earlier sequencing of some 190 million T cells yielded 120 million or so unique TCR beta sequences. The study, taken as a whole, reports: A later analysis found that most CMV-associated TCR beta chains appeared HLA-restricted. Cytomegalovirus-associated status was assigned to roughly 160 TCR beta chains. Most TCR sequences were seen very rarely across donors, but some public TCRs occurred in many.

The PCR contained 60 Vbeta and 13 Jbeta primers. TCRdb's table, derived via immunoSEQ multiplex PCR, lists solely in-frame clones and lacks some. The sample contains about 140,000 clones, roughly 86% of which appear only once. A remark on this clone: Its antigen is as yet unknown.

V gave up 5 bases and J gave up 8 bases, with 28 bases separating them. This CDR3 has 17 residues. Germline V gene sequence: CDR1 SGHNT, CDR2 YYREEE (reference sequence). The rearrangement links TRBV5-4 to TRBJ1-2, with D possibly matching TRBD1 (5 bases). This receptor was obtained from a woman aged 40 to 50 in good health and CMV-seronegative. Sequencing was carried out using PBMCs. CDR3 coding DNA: TGTGCCAGCAGGCTCTCCGTTGGCGGGGGTGGCGGTTTGGGCTACACCTTC. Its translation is CASRLSVGGGGGLGYTF.